This is a list of T cell receptor beta chains from one sample in a study of T cells in localized non-small cell lung cancer. Profiled with immunoSEQ multiplex PCR; TCRdb holds only in-frame clones, not every one. The sample has more than 45,000 clones; just over 85% are singletons. The sample was peripheral blood, taken before any cancer treatment. Source of these receptors: a male donor at least 60 years old with stage III squamous cell lung carcinoma. The CDR3 runs from the conserved cysteine through the conserved F or W. A D gene is named only where the DNA matches it firmly.

D gene: -; V gene: TRBV29-1; J gene: TRBJ2-1; CDR3 protein: CSVSTPTRYNEQFF; CDR3 DNA: TGCAGCGTTTCTACCCCTACTCGATACAATGAGCAGTTCTTC
D gene: -; V gene: TRBV28; J gene: TRBJ2-7; CDR3 protein: CASSLGRDYEQYF; CDR3 DNA: TGTGCCAGCAGTTTAGGCAGGGACTACGAGCAGTACTTC
D gene: -; V gene: TRBV11-1; J gene: TRBJ1-1; CDR3 protein: CASSLGPGGNTEAFF; CDR3 DNA: TGTGCCAGCAGCTTAGGACCTGGAGGGAACACTGAAGCTTTCTTT
D gene: -; V gene: TRBV19; J gene: TRBJ1-5; CDR3 protein: CASSIGQGSNQPQHF; CDR3 DNA: TGTGCCAGTAGTATCGGGCAGGGAAGCAATCAGCCCCAGCATTTT
D gene: -; V gene: TRBV6-5; J gene: TRBJ2-5; CDR3 protein: CASSSPTGSETQYF; CDR3 DNA: TGTGCCAGCAGTTCCCCGACGGGTTCCGAGACCCAGTACTTC
D gene: -; V gene: TRBV7-9; J gene: TRBJ1-3; CDR3 protein: CASSLAGEVDTIYF; CDR3 DNA: TGTGCCAGCAGCTTAGCCGGGGAGGTGGACACCATATATTTT
D gene: -; V gene: TRBV5-5; J gene: TRBJ2-1; CDR3 protein: CASSLVFTGLIHEQFF; CDR3 DNA: TGTGCCAGCAGCTTGGTGTTCACGGGGCTTATCCATGAGCAGTTCTTC
D gene: TRBD1; V gene: TRBV2; J gene: TRBJ2-1; CDR3 protein: CASSLQGAVSYNEQFF; CDR3 DNA: TGTGCCAGCAGCCTACAGGGGGCGGTCTCCTACAATGAGCAGTTCTTC
D gene: TRBD2; V gene: TRBV7-6; J gene: TRBJ2-7; CDR3 protein: CASSSGGADYEQYF; CDR3 DNA: TGTGCCAGCAGCTCCGGGGGGGCAGACTACGAGCAGTACTTC
D gene: TRBD1; V gene: TRBV6-6; J gene: TRBJ2-7; CDR3 protein: CASSYSAGGPAYEQYF; CDR3 DNA: TGTGCCAGCAGTTACTCTGCAGGGGGCCCCGCCTACGAGCAGTACTTC
D gene: TRBD1; V gene: TRBV5-4; J gene: TRBJ1-1; CDR3 protein: CASSFSGGPVEAFF; CDR3 DNA: TGTGCCAGCAGCTTTTCAGGGGGGCCCGTCGAAGCTTTCTTT
D gene: TRBD2; V gene: TRBV18; J gene: TRBJ2-7; CDR3 protein: CASSPGGGRSSYEQYF; CDR3 DNA: TGTGCCAGCTCACCGGGGGGCGGGAGGAGCTCCTACGAGCAGTACTTC
D gene: -; V gene: TRBV7-2; J gene: TRBJ2-7; CDR3 protein: CASSSNSGHLYEQYF; CDR3 DNA: TGTGCCAGCAGCTCAAATTCGGGACACTTATACGAGCAGTACTTC
D gene: TRBD1; V gene: TRBV4-1; J gene: TRBJ1-6; CDR3 protein: CASSQEGRQGNSPLHF; CDR3 DNA: TGCGCCAGCAGCCAAGAGGGAAGACAGGGCAATTCACCCCTCCACTTT
D gene: TRBD2; V gene: TRBV6-1; J gene: TRBJ2-3; CDR3 protein: CASSPLAGATDTQYF; CDR3 DNA: TGTGCCAGCAGTCCCCTAGCGGGGGCCACAGATACGCAGTATTTT
D gene: TRBD1; V gene: TRBV5-1; J gene: TRBJ2-1; CDR3 protein: CASSLVPLKTGAHDEQFF; CDR3 DNA: TGCGCCAGCAGCTTGGTCCCTCTTAAGACAGGGGCTCACGACGAGCAGTTCTTC
D gene: -; V gene: TRBV6-4; J gene: TRBJ1-1; CDR3 protein: CASSTRENTEAFF; CDR3 DNA: TGTGCCAGCAGTACCAGGGAGAACACTGAAGCTTTCTTT
D gene: -; V gene: TRBV19; J gene: TRBJ2-3; CDR3 protein: CASSRGTDTQYF; CDR3 DNA: TGTGCCAGTAGTAGAGGCACAGATACGCAGTATTTT
D gene: -; V gene: TRBV10-3; J gene: TRBJ2-1; CDR3 protein: CAIEGEPYNEQFF; CDR3 DNA: TGTGCCATCGAGGGGGAGCCATACAATGAGCAGTTCTTC
D gene: -; V gene: TRBV14; J gene: TRBJ2-3; CDR3 protein: CASSQEVGGVRTDTQYF; CDR3 DNA: TGTGCCAGCAGCCAAGAAGTCGGCGGGGTACGCACAGATACGCAGTATTTT
D gene: -; V gene: TRBV5-4; J gene: TRBJ1-4; CDR3 protein: CASSLGMNEKLFF; CDR3 DNA: TGTGCCAGCAGCTTGGGCATGAATGAAAAACTGTTTTTT